This T cell receptor (beta chain) emerged from a study of OX40 agonist ivuxolimab in advanced cancers. Study-level points and caveats: At doses 0.1 to 3.0 mg/kg, CD4+ and CD8+ clones expanded.

The method was immunoSEQ multiplex PCR; TCRdb's version includes in-frame clones alone and lacks a portion of them. Found here are tens of thousands of clones, roughly 91% of them singletons; the top ten hold roughly 0.25%. On this clone itself: Its antigen is unidentified.

CDR3 length: 12 amino acids. Germline CDR1 ENHRY, CDR2 SYGVKD. Trimming cost V 3 bases and J 2 bases, with 2 bases left between them. The origin of this receptor is an adult with an advanced solid tumor such as melanoma, head and neck, liver or kidney cancer. Sequences were derived from CD4+ or CD8+ T cells sorted from blood, sampled in a trial of the OX40 agonist ivuxolimab. The chain has TRBV10-3 and TRBJ1-5; D gene uncertain. This CDR3 reads CAISDGNQPQHF. The CDR3 nucleotides are TGTGCCATCAGTGATGGCAATCAGCCCCAGCATTTT.